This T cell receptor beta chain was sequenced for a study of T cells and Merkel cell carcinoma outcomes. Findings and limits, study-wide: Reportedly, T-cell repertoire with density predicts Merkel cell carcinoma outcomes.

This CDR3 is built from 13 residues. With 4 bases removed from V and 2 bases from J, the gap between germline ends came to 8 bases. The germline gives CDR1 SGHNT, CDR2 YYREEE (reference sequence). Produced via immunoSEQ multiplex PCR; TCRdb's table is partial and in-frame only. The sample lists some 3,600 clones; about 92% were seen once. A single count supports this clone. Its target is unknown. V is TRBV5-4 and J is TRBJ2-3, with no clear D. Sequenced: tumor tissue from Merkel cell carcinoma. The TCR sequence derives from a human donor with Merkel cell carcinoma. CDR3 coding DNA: TGTGCCAGCAGCGTCTCGTACACAGATACGCAGTATTTT. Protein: CASSVSYTDTQYF.